This TCR beta chain was retrieved from a study of patients and donors after allogeneic stem cell transplantation. TCRdb fed the RT-PCR reads into MiXCR, producing one record per CDR3 protein. Of about a million distinct CDR3 sequences in the sample, around 17% were seen once. The CDR3 contains 16 residues. V was cut by 1 base and J by 1 base, with 11 bases left in between. The chain employs TRBV12-3 or TRBV12-4 and TRBJ1-5, with TRBD1 as a possible D gene (5 bases). The source of this sequence is a human donor who was either an allogeneic HSCT recipient or a stem cell or donor lymphocyte infusion donor (not recorded which). It is not recorded whose cells these are; they may come from a transplant donor. Input material: blood, either unsorted or a sorted T cell fraction (not recorded which). The CDR3 sequence is CASSLGGTKSNQPQHF. The CDR3 DNA reads TGTGCCAGCAGTTTAGGCGGGACGAAAAGCAATCAGCCCCAGCATTTT.